This T cell receptor (beta chain) came from a study of response to subunit inactivated influenza vaccine. Findings and limits, study-wide: Each seasonal flu vaccination may recruit only limited new T cells, authors suggested.

TCRdb re-called the RT-PCR reads with MiXCR, one entry per CDR3 protein. The sample holds more than 400,000 distinct CDR3 sequences, 11% seen once. Trimming at V came to 6 bases and at J to 6 bases, leaving 3 bases not matched to a gene. This CDR3 has 13 residues. CDR1 is DFQATT, CDR2 SNEGSKA, per germline (reference sequence). Comments on this clonotype: Antigen unknown.

The sample here was PBMCs from blood, taken about 40 days after vaccination. The TCR comes from a man aged 50-59 years who received an inactivated influenza vaccine. The chain uses TRBV20-1 and TRBJ2-5, with 14 bases identical to TRBD2. Written as DNA, the CDR3 is TGCAGTGCGGGACTAGCGGGGGAGCAGACCCAGTACTTC. Encoded protein: CSAGLAGEQTQYF.